The rows below give T cell receptor beta chains drawn from one sample of a study of blood T cell repertoires in COVID-19. Some clones are missing from TCRdb's copy, which holds only in-frame ones; the method was immunoSEQ multiplex PCR. The repertoire consists of around 140,000 clones, with roughly 80% occurring once and the leading ten covering about 15%. Sequencing was performed on peripheral blood. Receptors were obtained from a woman older than 75 with acute or convalescent COVID-19. Each CDR3 is given with its conserved first and last residue. D genes are given only for firm matches. Size tells how often a clone was seen (once, few, many) or the class of an expanded clone, and some rows leave it out.

TRBJ2-1	TRBD2	TRBV27	-	CASVRGRLAGENEQFF	TGTGCCAGCGTTAGAGGGAGACTAGCGGGAGAGAATGAGCAGTTCTTC
TRBJ2-1	TRBD2	TRBV11-2	-	CASSQKSSGSLYNEQFF	TGTGCCAGCAGCCAGAAGTCCAGCGGGAGTCTCTACAATGAGCAGTTCTTC
TRBJ1-2	-	TRBV5-1	once	CASSGEGVNYGYTF	TGCGCCAGCAGCGGGGAGGGAGTTAACTATGGCTACACCTTC
TRBJ2-5	TRBD1	TRBV2	-	CASSEVGQTYQETQYF	TGTGCCAGCAGTGAAGTGGGACAGACGTACCAAGAGACCCAGTACTTC
TRBJ2-3	-	TRBV19	-	CASSITGSGFTDTQYF	TGTGCCAGTAGTATTACGGGGTCCGGTTTCACAGATACGCAGTATTTT
TRBJ1-6	-	TRBV9	-	CASSKERSGNSPLHF	TGTGCCAGCAGCAAAGAAAGGTCGGGTAATTCACCCCTCCACTTT
TRBJ2-2	TRBD1	TRBV18	-	CASSPSSGTGDTGELFF	TGTGCCAGCTCACCAAGTTCCGGGACAGGGGACACCGGGGAGCTGTTTTTT
TRBJ1-1	-	TRBV18	-	CASSPTLAGRGNTEAFF	TGTGCCAGCTCACCGACGTTGGCAGGACGGGGGAACACTGAAGCTTTCTTT
TRBJ1-6	TRBD1	TRBV11-1	-	CASSTRTGGYNSPLHF	TGTGCCAGCAGCACCCGGACAGGCGGCTATAATTCACCCCTCCACTTT
TRBJ2-2	-	TRBV30	-	CAWRRGTGELFF	TGTGCCTGGAGAAGAGGCACCGGGGAGCTGTTTTTT
TRBJ1-1	TRBD1	TRBV18	-	CASSPAGGNTEAFF	TGTGCCAGCTCACCAGCAGGGGGGAACACTGAAGCTTTCTTT
TRBJ1-3	-	TRBV28	-	CASSLPGTLDSGNTIYF	TGTGCCAGCAGTTTACCCGGGACACTAGACTCTGGAAACACCATATATTTT
TRBJ1-4	TRBD1	TRBV2	once	CASSGQGEGKLFF	TGTGCCAGCAGCGGACAGGGTGAAGGAAAACTGTTTTTT
TRBJ2-4	-	TRBV4-3	once	CASSQDLRGSGKNIQYF	TGCGCCAGCAGCCAAGATCTTAGGGGGTCAGGTAAAAACATTCAGTACTTC
TRBJ1-2	-	TRBV5-1	few	CASRLDGDYGYTF	TGCGCCAGCAGACTTGACGGAGACTATGGCTACACCTTC
TRBJ1-1	-	TRBV19	once	CASSIYRAMNTEAFF	TGTGCCAGTAGTATTTACAGGGCCATGAACACTGAAGCTTTCTTT
TRBJ2-7	-	TRBV6-2/TRBV6-3	-	CASSYLGRATYEQYF	TGTGCCAGCAGTTACTTGGGCAGGGCCACCTACGAGCAGTACTTC
TRBJ1-2	TRBD1	TRBV20-1	once	CSGQGVYGYTF	TGCAGTGGACAGGGGGTTTATGGCTACACCTTC
TRBJ1-2	TRBD1	TRBV11-2	-	CASSFSNTGERGGYTF	TGTGCCAGCAGCTTTAGCAACACAGGGGAACGAGGCGGCTACACCTTC
TRBJ1-4	-	TRBV19	few	CASRELTGIKDEKLFF	TGTGCCAGTAGGGAGCTTACAGGGATTAAGGATGAAAAACTGTTTTTT
TRBJ1-5	-	TRBV5-5	-	CASSPGTGSSNQPQHF	TGTGCCAGCAGCCCAGGAACGGGGTCTAGCAATCAGCCCCAGCATTTT
TRBJ1-5	-	TRBV6-6	-	CASSYTGNSNQPQHF	TGTGCCAGCAGTTATACCGGGAATAGCAATCAGCCCCAGCATTTT
TRBJ2-3	-	TRBV11-2	-	CASSSRADGTDTQYF	TGTGCCAGCAGCTCTAGAGCGGACGGCACAGATACGCAGTATTTT
TRBJ2-2	-	TRBV6-2/TRBV6-3	-	CASSFRGVGTGELFF	TGTGCCAGCAGTTTCCGCGGAGTGGGCACCGGGGAGCTGTTTTTT
TRBJ2-7	TRBD2	TRBV7-2	-	CASSLAVAGGRLEQYF	TGTGCCAGCAGCTTAGCGGTAGCGGGGGGCCGGTTAGAGCAGTACTTC
TRBJ1-4	-	TRBV7-2	-	CASSLVLAGRGNEKLFF	TGTGCCAGCAGCTTAGTCTTGGCGGGCAGGGGAAATGAAAAACTGTTTTTT
TRBJ2-7	-	TRBV2	-	CATSSKDGYEQYF	TGTGCCACCTCCTCTAAAGATGGTTACGAGCAGTACTTC
TRBJ1-2	TRBD1	TRBV5-1	-	CASSLEAGGLGYGYTF	TGCGCCAGCAGCTTGGAGGCAGGGGGCTTAGGCTATGGCTACACCTTC
TRBJ2-5	TRBD2	TRBV5-6	-	CASSLPSGGEETQYF	TGTGCCAGCAGCTTACCCAGCGGGGGGGAAGAGACCCAGTACTTC
TRBJ1-2	-	TRBV27	-	CASSFVEGFGYTF	TGTGCCAGCAGTTTCGTAGAGGGTTTTGGCTACACCTTC
TRBJ2-2	-	TRBV5-1	-	CASSLSVPSVGTGELFF	TGCGCCAGCAGCTTGAGTGTCCCTAGCGTGGGCACCGGGGAGCTGTTTTTT
TRBJ2-1	-	TRBV3-1/TRBV3-2	-	CASSQTSEKFF	TGTGCCAGCAGCCAAACGTCTGAGAAGTTCTTC
TRBJ2-3	TRBD2	TRBV6-2/TRBV6-3	-	CASSYGTSATSTDTQYF	TGTGCCAGCAGTTACGGGACTAGCGCGACTAGCACAGATACGCAGTATTTT
TRBJ1-1	-	TRBV24-1	-	CATSDRQLPNTEAFF	TGTGCCACCAGTGATCGACAGCTCCCGAACACTGAAGCTTTCTTT
TRBJ2-7	TRBD1	TRBV29-1	-	CSVARTGVAYEQYF	TGCAGCGTTGCCCGAACAGGGGTAGCCTACGAGCAGTACTTC
TRBJ1-2	TRBD1	TRBV10-2	-	CASSDRDDYGYTF	TGCGCCAGCAGCGACAGGGATGACTATGGCTACACCTTC
TRBJ2-2	TRBD1	TRBV30	-	CAWSHRDRNTGELFF	TGTGCCTGGAGTCACCGGGACAGAAACACCGGGGAGCTGTTTTTT
TRBJ1-2	-	TRBV5-1	few	CASSLVAGYGYTF	TGCGCCAGCAGCTTGGTGGCAGGGTACGGCTACACCTTC
TRBJ2-3	-	TRBV5-1	-	CASSLAGDTNTDTQYF	TGCGCCAGCAGCTTGGCAGGGGACACCAACACAGATACGCAGTATTTT
TRBJ2-7	-	TRBV5-5	once	CASSSQGQLSYEQYF	TGTGCCAGCAGTTCACAGGGACAACTCTCCTACGAGCAGTACTTC
TRBJ1-4	TRBD1	TRBV19	-	CASSKGTGKTNEKLFF	TGTGCCAGTAGTAAGGGGACAGGGAAAACTAATGAAAAACTGTTTTTT
TRBJ2-1	-	TRBV10-2	-	CASSELGGGVYNEQFF	TGCGCCAGCAGTGAGTTAGGGGGGGGTGTCTACAATGAGCAGTTCTTC
TRBJ1-1	TRBD1	TRBV5-1	-	CASSLDGQGNTEAFF	TGCGCCAGCAGCTTGGACGGACAGGGGAACACTGAAGCTTTCTTT
TRBJ1-2	-	TRBV7-9	-	CASSFGGRYGYTF	TGTGCCAGCAGCTTCGGCGGGCGCTATGGCTACACCTTC
TRBJ2-3	TRBD2	TRBV19	once	CASSTSGGIGTDTQYF	TGTGCCAGTAGCACATCGGGGGGGATCGGCACAGATACGCAGTATTTT
TRBJ1-2	-	TRBV4-3	-	CASSQDMTTKTAGPHTF	TGCGCCAGCAGCCAAGATATGACAACAAAAACCGCGGGGCCCCACACCTTC
TRBJ2-5	-	TRBV7-9	-	CASSFKWAQETQYF	TGTGCCAGCAGCTTTAAATGGGCACAGGAGACCCAGTACTTC
TRBJ2-7	TRBD1	TRBV6-5	-	CASSYGQGKSYEQYF	TGTGCCAGCAGCTACGGACAGGGGAAATCCTACGAGCAGTACTTC